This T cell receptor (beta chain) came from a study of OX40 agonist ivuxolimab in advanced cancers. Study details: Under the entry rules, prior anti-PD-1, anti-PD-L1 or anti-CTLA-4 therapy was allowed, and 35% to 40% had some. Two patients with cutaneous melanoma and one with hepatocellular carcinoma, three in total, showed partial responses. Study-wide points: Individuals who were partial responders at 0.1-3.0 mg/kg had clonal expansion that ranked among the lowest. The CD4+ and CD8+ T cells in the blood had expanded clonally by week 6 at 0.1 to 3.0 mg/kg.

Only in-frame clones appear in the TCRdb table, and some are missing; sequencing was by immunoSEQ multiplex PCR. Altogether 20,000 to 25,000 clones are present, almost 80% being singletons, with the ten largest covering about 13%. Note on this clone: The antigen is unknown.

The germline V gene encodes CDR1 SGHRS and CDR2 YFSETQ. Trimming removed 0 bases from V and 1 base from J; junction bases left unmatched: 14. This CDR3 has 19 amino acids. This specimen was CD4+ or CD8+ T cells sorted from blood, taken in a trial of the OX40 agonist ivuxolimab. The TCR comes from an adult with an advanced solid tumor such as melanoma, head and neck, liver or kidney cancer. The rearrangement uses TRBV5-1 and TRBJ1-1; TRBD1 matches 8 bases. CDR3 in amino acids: CASSLDRGQAGGSNTEAFF. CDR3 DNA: TGCGCCAGCAGCTTGGATAGGGGACAGGCAGGGGGATCGAACACTGAAGCTTTCTTT.